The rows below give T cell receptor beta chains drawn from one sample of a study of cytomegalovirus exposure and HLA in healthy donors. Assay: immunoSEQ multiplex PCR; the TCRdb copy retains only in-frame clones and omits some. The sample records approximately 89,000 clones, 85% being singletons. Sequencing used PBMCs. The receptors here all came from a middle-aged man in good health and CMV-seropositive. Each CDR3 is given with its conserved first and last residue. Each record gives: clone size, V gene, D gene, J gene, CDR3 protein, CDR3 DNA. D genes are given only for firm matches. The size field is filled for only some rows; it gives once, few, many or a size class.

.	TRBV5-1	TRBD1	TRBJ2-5	CASSPRDRRQETQYF	TGCGCCAGCAGCCCCCGGGACAGACGCCAAGAGACCCAGTACTTC
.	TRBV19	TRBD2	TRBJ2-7	CASSTTSGSKYEQYF	TGTGCCAGTAGTACTACTAGCGGGAGTAAGTACGAGCAGTACTTC
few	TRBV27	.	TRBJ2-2	CASSPLERAGELFF	TGTGCCAGCAGTCCCCTCGAGCGCGCCGGGGAGCTGTTTTTT
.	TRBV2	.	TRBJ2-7	CASNTRGGSGYEQYF	TGTGCCAGCAACACCAGGGGCGGCTCGGGCTACGAGCAGTACTTC
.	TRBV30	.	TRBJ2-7	CAWSPRGGEQYF	TGTGCCTGGAGTCCACGAGGTGGCGAGCAGTACTTC
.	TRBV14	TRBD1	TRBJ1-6	CASSPHRGSPLHF	TGTGCCAGCAGCCCCCACAGGGGTTCACCCCTCCACTTT
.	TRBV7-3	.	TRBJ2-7	CASSSWGEGRKSAYEQYF	TGTGCCAGCAGCTCGTGGGGGGAAGGCAGGAAATCTGCGTACGAGCAGTACTTC
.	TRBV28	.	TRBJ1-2	CASRLFGGPNYGYTF	TGTGCCAGCAGGCTATTTGGGGGCCCTAACTATGGCTACACCTTC
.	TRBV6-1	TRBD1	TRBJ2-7	CASSFDRGYYEQYF	TGTGCCAGCAGCTTTGACAGGGGTTACTACGAGCAGTACTTC
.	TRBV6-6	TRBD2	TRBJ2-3	CASSSGLSGTDTQYF	TGTGCCAGCAGTTCGGGACTATCGGGCACAGATACGCAGTATTTT
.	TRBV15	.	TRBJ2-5	CATSRQQETQYF	TGTGCCACCAGCAGACAGCAAGAGACCCAGTACTTC
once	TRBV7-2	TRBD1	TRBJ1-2	CASSLRLTGQGTYGYTF	TGTGCCAGCAGCTTAAGGTTGACCGGACAGGGTACCTATGGCTACACCTTC
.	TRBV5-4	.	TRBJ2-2	CASSLALEKANTGELFF	TGTGCCAGCAGCTTGGCTTTAGAGAAAGCGAACACCGGGGAGCTGTTTTTT
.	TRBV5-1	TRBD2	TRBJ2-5	CASSWGLLQQETQYF	TGCGCCAGCAGCTGGGGACTACTGCAACAAGAGACCCAGTACTTC
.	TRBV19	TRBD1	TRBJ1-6	CASRAGQIHSPLHF	TGTGCCAGTAGGGCGGGACAGATACATTCACCCCTCCACTTT
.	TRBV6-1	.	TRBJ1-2	CASKFQDTNYGYTF	TGTGCCAGCAAATTCCAGGACACTAACTATGGCTACACCTTC
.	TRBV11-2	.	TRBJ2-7	CASSLQAYEQYF	TGTGCCAGCAGCTTACAGGCCTACGAGCAGTACTTC
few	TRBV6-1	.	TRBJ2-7	CASSPDGGNYEQYF	TGTGCCAGCAGCCCCGACGGCGGTAACTACGAGCAGTACTTC
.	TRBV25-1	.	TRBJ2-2	CASSETRVAGELFF	TGTGCCAGCAGTGAAACCCGGGTCGCCGGGGAGCTGTTTTTT
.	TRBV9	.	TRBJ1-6	CASSVGGLGNSPLHF	TGTGCCAGCAGCGTCGGGGGGCTAGGTAATTCACCCCTCCACTTT
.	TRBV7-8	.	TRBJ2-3	CASSVRLPEILPTDTQYF	TGTGCCAGCAGCGTAAGACTCCCAGAGATCTTGCCCACAGATACGCAGTATTTT
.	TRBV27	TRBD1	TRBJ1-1	CASTTTGVNTEAFF	TGTGCCAGCACCACGACAGGGGTGAACACTGAAGCTTTCTTT
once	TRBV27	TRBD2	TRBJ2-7	CASSLIAPGRAWVEQYF	TGTGCCAGCAGTTTAATTGCCCCCGGGAGGGCCTGGGTGGAGCAGTACTTC
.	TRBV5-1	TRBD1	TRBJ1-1	CASSPRDRGLNTEAFF	TGCGCCAGCAGCCCTAGGGACAGGGGTTTGAACACTGAAGCTTTCTTT
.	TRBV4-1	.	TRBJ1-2	CASSQDQGIGGGYTF	TGCGCCAGCAGCCAAGATCAGGGCATAGGGGGTGGCTACACCTTC
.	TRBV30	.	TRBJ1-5	CAWSAQGNQPQHF	TGTGCCTGGAGTGCCCAGGGGAATCAGCCCCAGCATTTT
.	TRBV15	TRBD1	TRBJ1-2	CATSEDGQGNYGYTF	TGTGCCACCAGCGAAGATGGACAGGGAAACTATGGCTACACCTTC
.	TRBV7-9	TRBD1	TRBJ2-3	CASSLDGDRSTDTQYF	TGTGCCAGCAGCTTAGATGGGGACAGAAGCACAGATACGCAGTATTTT
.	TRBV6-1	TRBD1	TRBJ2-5	CASSLGQGAWETQYF	TGTGCCAGCAGTCTTGGACAGGGGGCTTGGGAGACCCAGTACTTC
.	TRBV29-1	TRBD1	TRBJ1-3	CSALGGNGSGNTIYF	TGCAGCGCCCTAGGGGGCAACGGCTCTGGAAACACCATATATTTT
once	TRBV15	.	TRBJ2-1	CATSRDLGGEQFF	TGTGCCACCAGCAGAGATCTTGGCGGGGAGCAGTTCTTC
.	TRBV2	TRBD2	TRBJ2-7	CASSRLAGGISTYEQYF	TGTGCCAGCAGCCGACTAGCGGGGGGGATAAGTACCTACGAGCAGTACTTC
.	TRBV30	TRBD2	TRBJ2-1	CAWSVLGGKDEQFF	TGTGCCTGGAGTGTATTGGGGGGGAAGGATGAGCAGTTCTTC
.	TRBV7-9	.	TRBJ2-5	CASSLQETQYF	TGTGCCAGCAGCTTACAGGAGACCCAGTACTTC
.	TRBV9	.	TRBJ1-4	CASSVGAGEKLFF	TGTGCCAGCAGCGTAGGGGCAGGTGAAAAACTGTTTTTT
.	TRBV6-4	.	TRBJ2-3	CASGGGERQTLTDTQYF	TGTGCCAGCGGTGGCGGGGAAAGGCAGACCCTCACAGATACGCAGTATTTT
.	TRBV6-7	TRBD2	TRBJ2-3	CASRRGTSGGSDTDTQYF	TGTGCCAGCAGAAGGGGGACTAGCGGGGGATCTGACACAGATACGCAGTATTTT
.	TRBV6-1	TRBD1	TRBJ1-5	CASTTTGNQPQHF	TGTGCCAGCACTACGACAGGGAATCAGCCCCAGCATTTT
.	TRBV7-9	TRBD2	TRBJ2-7	CASSLSGGYEQYF	TGTGCCAGCAGCTTAAGCGGGGGGTACGAGCAGTACTTC
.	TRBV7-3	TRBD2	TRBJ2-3	CASSPSPSGGVTDTQYF	TGTGCCAGCAGCCCATCCCCGTCGGGGGGGGTCACAGATACGCAGTATTTT
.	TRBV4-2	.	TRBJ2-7	CASSQDVGGYEQYF	TGTGCCAGCAGCCAAGATGTGGGGGGCTACGAGCAGTACTTC
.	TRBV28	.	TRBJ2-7	CASNPPGRYEQYF	TGTGCCAGCAACCCCCCTGGCCGCTACGAGCAGTACTTC
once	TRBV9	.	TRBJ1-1	CASSVQGFDTEAFF	TGTGCCAGCAGCGTACAGGGATTCGACACTGAAGCTTTCTTT